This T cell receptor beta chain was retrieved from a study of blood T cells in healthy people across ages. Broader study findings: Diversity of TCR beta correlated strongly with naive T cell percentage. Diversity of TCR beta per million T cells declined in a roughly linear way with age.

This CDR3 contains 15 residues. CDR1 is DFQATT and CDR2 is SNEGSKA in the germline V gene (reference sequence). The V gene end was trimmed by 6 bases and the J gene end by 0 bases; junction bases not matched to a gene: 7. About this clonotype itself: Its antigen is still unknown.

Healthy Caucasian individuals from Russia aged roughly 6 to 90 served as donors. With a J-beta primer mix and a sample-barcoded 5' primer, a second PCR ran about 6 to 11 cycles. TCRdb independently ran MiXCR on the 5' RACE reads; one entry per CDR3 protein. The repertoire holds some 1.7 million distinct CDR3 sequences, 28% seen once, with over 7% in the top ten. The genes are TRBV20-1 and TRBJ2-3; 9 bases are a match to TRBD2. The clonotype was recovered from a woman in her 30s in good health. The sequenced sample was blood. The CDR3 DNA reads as TGCAGTGCCCGGCGGACTAGCGAGAGCACAGATACGCAGTATTTT. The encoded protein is CSARRTSESTDTQYF.